A single sample gave rise to the 22 T cell receptor beta chains below, sequenced in a study of shared clonotypes between healthy human individuals. Repertoires were generated with immunoSEQ multiplex PCR, while TCRdb's copy carries only in-frame clones and drops some. The table shows about 2.3 million clones, with around 93% occurring only once. The sequenced material came from naive CD4+ T cells from PBMCs. As to subset: CD45RA+ positively selected. These receptors originate from a man aged 18 to 35 in good health. Some clones in this sample may be carry-over from other donors' samples.

This chain uses TRBV28 with TRBJ1-2; perhaps TRBD1 as D (6 bases). The CDR3 contains 14 residues. Germline CDR1 reads MDHEN; CDR2 reads SYDVKM. Trimming took 6 bases from V and 1 from J, leaving 12 bases between them. The CDR3 here is CASSQGTHNYGYTF. The CDR3 DNA sequence: TGTGCCAGCAGCCAGGGGACACATAACTATGGCTACACCTTC.

The rearrangement links TRBV18 to TRBJ2-7; TRBD2 agrees at 12 bases. CDR1 and CDR2 (germline): KGHSH, LQKENI. This CDR3 spans 17 amino acids. Trimming removed 3 bases from V and 5 bases from J; junction bases left unmatched: 11. CDR3 protein: CASSPSMASGRAHEQYF. The DNA for the CDR3 is TGTGCCAGCTCACCGAGCATGGCTAGCGGGAGGGCCCACGAGCAGTACTTC. Full variable domain (remainder filled in from reference TRBV18 and TRBJ2-7): NAGVMQNPRHLVRRRGQEARLRCSPMKGHSHVYWYRQLPEEGLKFMVYLQKENIIDESGMPKERFSAEFPKEGPSILRIQQVVRGDSAAYFCASSPSMASGRAHEQYFGPGTRLTVT.

This clone was counted a few times. The V and J genes are TRBV30 and TRBJ1-1; TRBD1 might be the D (5 bases). V was pared by 0 bases and J by 11 bases, with 13 bases between. The CDR3 totals 12 residues. Germline CDR1 reads GTSNPN; CDR2 reads SVGIG (reference sequence). The chain's CDR3 is CAWSVAGLAAFF. Written as DNA, the CDR3 is TGTGCCTGGAGTGTCGCGGGACTCGCCGCTTTCTTT. The full variable domain, rest sourced from reference TRBV30 and TRBJ1-1, is SQTIHQWPATLVQPVGSPLSLECTVEGTSNPNLYWYRQAAGRGLQLLFYSVGIGQISSEVPQNLSASRPQDRQFILSSKKLLLSDSGFYLCAWSVAGLAAFFGQGTRLTVV.

The V gene is TRBV4-2, the J gene TRBJ2-5; 8 bases fit TRBD2. Trimming at V came to 1 base and at J to 7 bases, leaving 26 bases not matched to a gene. CDR3 length: 21 amino acids. The germline V gene has CDR1 LGHNA and CDR2 YNFKEQ. CDR3 DNA sequence: TGTGCCAGCAGCCAAGGCTCGGGGGGCCTGGGCGGGGGGACAATCCAGGTGACCCAGTACTTC. Its translation is CASSQGSGGLGGGTIQVTQYF.

CDR3 region: CASSFGPSYEQYF. The CDR3 DNA sequence: TGTGCCAGTAGTTTCGGGCCAAGCTACGAGCAGTACTTC. The chain is built from TRBV19 and TRBJ2-7; unclear D gene. The germline CDR1 and CDR2 sequences are LNHDA and SQIVND (reference sequence). V shed 5 bases and J shed 3 bases, with 11 bases lying between them. The CDR3 length is 13 residues.

The chain has TRBV21-1 and TRBJ1-5; TRBD1 is taken as the D call from the table, unchecked against the DNA. TRBV21-1 has pseudogene status. The CDR3 extends over 19 amino acids. The CDR3 DNA reads TGTGCCAGCAGCAAAGAGGGGCAGGGTTTCGGTTATAGCAATCAGCCCCAGCATTTT. This gives the protein CASSKEGQGFGYSNQPQHF.

Notes on this clone: Other nucleotide sequences in the sample specify the same CDR3. The rearrangement uses TRBV10-3 and TRBJ2-6; 8 bases agree with TRBD1. The junction had 5 bases not matched to a gene; V was cut back by 0 bases and J by 1 base. The CDR3 spans 18 residues. Germline V lookup: CDR1 ENHRY, CDR2 SYGVKD. The CDR3 DNA is TGTGCCATCAGTGAGTCCGGGACAGGAGTATCTGGGGCCAACGTCCTGACTTTC. Translation gives CAISESGTGVSGANVLTF.

The chain couples TRBV6-1 to TRBJ1-5; D ambiguous. CDR3 length equals 14 residues. V lost 8 bases, J lost 6 bases, and 17 bases lay in between. In germline, CDR1 is MNHNS, CDR2 SASEGT. CDR3: CASWGRLTGQPQHF. The DNA for the CDR3 is TGTGCCAGCTGGGGTCGACTGACGGGTCAGCCCCAGCATTTT.

CDR3 bases: TGTGCCAGCAGGAGAAATCCAATCGGGGGCTACGAGCAGTACTTC. It yields the protein CASRRNPIGGYEQYF. This chain links TRBV6-5 with TRBJ2-7; TRBD2 might be the D (6 bases). There are 15 residues in the CDR3. V gave up 6 bases and J gave up 3 bases, with 18 bases separating them. The germline V gene has CDR1 MNHEY and CDR2 SVGAGI.

This chain links TRBV27 with TRBJ1-6; no clear D. The V and J ends lost 7 bases and 7 bases respectively, with 11 bases between them. This CDR3 spans 13 amino acids. Germline V gene sequence: CDR1 MNHEY, CDR2 SMNVEV (reference sequence). The CDR3 DNA reads TGTGCCAGCAAAATCTTGAGGAATTCACCCCTCCACTTT. Encoded protein: CASKILRNSPLHF.

The J gene is TRBJ2-2, the V gene TRBV5-5; D unclear. This CDR3 is 13 amino acids long. The germline CDR1 and CDR2 sequences are SGHKS and YYEKEE (reference sequence). Trimming pared 0 bases from V and 6 bases from J, leaving 6 bases between. The CDR3 DNA reads TGTGCCAGCAGCTTGGTACAGTCCGGGGAGCTGTTTTTT. It encodes CASSLVQSGELFF.

V gene TRBV27 combines with J gene TRBJ2-3; no definite D call. The V end lost 5 bases, the J end lost 0 bases, and 15 bases lay between the germline ends. In germline, CDR1 is MNHEY, CDR2 SMNVEV (reference sequence). This CDR3 spans 16 amino acids. The CDR3: CASSPIEVMSTDTQYF. DNA for the CDR3: TGTGCCAGCAGTCCGATAGAGGTTATGAGCACAGATACGCAGTATTTT.

This chain links TRBV19 with TRBJ2-6; 9 bases match TRBD2. The CDR3 contains 18 residues. The V segment lost 7 bases and the J segment 0 bases; nucleotides outside the gene matches: 10. Germline V gene data show CDR1 as LNHDA and CDR2 as SQIVND (reference sequence). The CDR3 reads CASTLLAGIISGANVLTF. Written as DNA, the CDR3 is TGTGCCAGTACGCTCCTAGCGGGAATAATCTCTGGGGCCAACGTCCTGACTTTC.

CDR3 bases: TGTGCCAGCAGTGAAGCTTTACCGGGGGTCACTGAAGCTTTCTTT. It specifies CASSEALPGVTEAFF. The genes are TRBV2 and TRBJ1-1; D may be TRBD1 (5 bases). The CDR3 runs to 15 residues. V lost 0 bases and J 4 bases, leaving 12 bases between the germline ends. The germline V gene encodes CDR1 SNHLY and CDR2 FYNNEI. Variable domain in full (rest from reference TRBV2 and TRBJ1-1): EPEVTQTPSHQVTQMGQEVILRCVPISNHLYFYWYRQILGQKVEFLVSFYNNEISEKSEIFDDQFSVERPDGSNFTLKIRSTKLEDSAMYFCASSEALPGVTEAFFGQGTRLTVV.

The V call is TRBV11-2, the J call TRBJ2-7; D tentatively fits TRBD1 or TRBD2 (5 bases each). The CDR3 covers 14 residues. CDR1 is SGHAT and CDR2 is FQNNGV in the germline V gene. V gave up 5 bases and J gave up 2 bases, with 13 bases separating them. DNA for the CDR3: TGTGCCAGCAGCGTCCGGGGCTGGGCCTACGAGCAGTACTTC. Translating gives CASSVRGWAYEQYF.

J is TRBJ2-2 and V is TRBV5-1; 9 bases are a match to TRBD2. The V segment lost 7 bases and the J segment 5 bases; nucleotides outside the gene matches: 9. Germline CDR1 reads SGHRS; CDR2 reads YFSETQ. This CDR3 comprises 15 residues. CDR3 sequence reads: CASGTITSGTGELFF. The CDR3 coding sequence is TGCGCCAGCGGTACGATAACTAGCGGGACCGGGGAGCTGTTTTTT.

The chain joins TRBV7-3 to TRBJ2-3; 10 bases are a match to TRBD2. CDR1 is SGHTA, CDR2 FQGTGA, per germline. The CDR3 is made up of 15 amino acids. V dropped 1 base and J dropped 4; count of bases not matched to a gene: 2. CDR3: CASSLSLAGADTQYF. The CDR3 DNA reads as TGTGCCAGCAGCTTAAGTCTAGCGGGAGCAGATACGCAGTATTTT.

The genes are TRBV19 and TRBJ2-7, with TRBD1 as a possible D gene (6 bases). Per germline, CDR1 LNHDA and CDR2 SQIVND (reference sequence). V lost 5 bases and J 5 bases, leaving 13 bases between the germline ends. The length of the CDR3 is 13 residues. CDR3 nucleotides: TGTGCCAGTAGTCTCAGGGGAACGGACGAGCAGTACTTC. Its translation is CASSLRGTDEQYF.

The chain couples TRBV7-9 to TRBJ2-7; 11 bases line up with TRBD2. Trimming removed 5 bases from V and 3 bases from J; junction bases left unmatched: 9. Germline V gives CDR1 SEHNR, CDR2 FQNEAQ (reference sequence). The length of the CDR3 is 16 residues. For the CDR3, the DNA is TGTGCCAGCAGCGCACAACCCGGGACTAGCGGCTACGAGCAGTACTTC. Translation: CASSAQPGTSGYEQYF. Combining the CDR3 with reference TRBV7-9 and TRBJ2-7 gives the whole variable domain DTGVSQNPRHKITKRGQNVTFRCDPISEHNRLYWYRQTLGQGPEFLTYFQNEAQLEKSRLLSDRFSAERPKGSFSTLEIQRTEQGDSAMYLCASSAQPGTSGYEQYFGPGTRLTVT.

This chain joins TRBV6-5 and TRBJ1-4, with D perhaps matching TRBD1 (5 bases). CDR3 length equals 15 residues. Germline CDR1 and CDR2: MNHEY and SVGAGI. Trimming removed 3 bases at V and 3 bases at J, with 11 bases between. CDR3 in DNA: TGTGCCAGCAGTTATCGGGGCCTAGCTAATGAAAAACTGTTTTTT. Its translation: CASSYRGLANEKLFF.

The chain couples TRBV28 to TRBJ1-2; TRBD1 matches 7 bases. This CDR3 region has 17 residues. CDR1 is MDHEN, CDR2 SYDVKM, per germline. V shed 7 bases, J shed 2 bases, and the junction held 16 bases outside the gene matches. The CDR3, as DNA: TGTGCCAGCAATGAACTCGCGATGTACAGGGGCAACTATGGCTACACCTTC. It specifies CASNELAMYRGNYGYTF.

This chain joins TRBV7-9 and TRBJ1-1; D is uncertain. The CDR3 covers 14 residues. V lost 2 bases and J 1 base, leaving 8 bases between the germline ends. Germline lookup yields CDR1 SEHNR and CDR2 FQNEAQ (reference sequence). The CDR3 DNA reads TGTGCCAGCAGCTTAAAATCCCCGAACACTGAAGCTTTCTTT. Amino acid sequence: CASSLKSPNTEAFF.